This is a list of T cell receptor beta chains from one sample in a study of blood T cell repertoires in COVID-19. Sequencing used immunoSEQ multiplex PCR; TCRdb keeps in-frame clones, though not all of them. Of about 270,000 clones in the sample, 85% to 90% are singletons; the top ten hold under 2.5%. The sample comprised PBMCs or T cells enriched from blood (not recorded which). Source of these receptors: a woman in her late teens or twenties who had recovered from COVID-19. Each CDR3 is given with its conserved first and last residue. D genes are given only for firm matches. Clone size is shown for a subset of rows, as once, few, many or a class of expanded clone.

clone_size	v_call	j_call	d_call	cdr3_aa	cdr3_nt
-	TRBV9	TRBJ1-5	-	CASSPTTIGQPQHF	TGTGCCAGCAGCCCGACTACAATTGGTCAGCCCCAGCATTTT
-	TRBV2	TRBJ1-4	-	CASDRDNEKLFF	TGTGCCAGCGACAGAGATAATGAAAAACTGTTTTTT
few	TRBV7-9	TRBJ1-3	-	CASSSKPTGNTIYF	TGTGCCAGCAGCTCCAAACCAACAGGGAACACCATATATTTT
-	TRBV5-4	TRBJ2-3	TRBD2	CASSLEGGGSTDTQYF	TGTGCCAGCAGCTTGGAGGGCGGGGGGAGCACAGATACGCAGTATTTT
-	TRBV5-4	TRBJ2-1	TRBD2	CASSWLAGSSYNEQFF	TGTGCCAGCAGCTGGTTAGCGGGGAGCTCCTACAATGAGCAGTTCTTC
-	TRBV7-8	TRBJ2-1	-	CASSRLAEQFF	TGTGCCAGCAGCCGATTGGCTGAGCAGTTCTTC
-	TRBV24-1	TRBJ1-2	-	CATSDSREMRGYTF	TGTGCCACCAGTGATTCTCGGGAAATGCGCGGCTACACCTTC
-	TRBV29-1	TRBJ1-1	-	CSVDGQQNTEAFF	TGCAGCGTTGATGGGCAGCAGAACACTGAAGCTTTCTTT
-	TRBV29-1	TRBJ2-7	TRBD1	CSVETGAGEQYF	TGCAGCGTAGAGACAGGGGCGGGCGAGCAGTACTTC
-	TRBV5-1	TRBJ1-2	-	CASSLDGGRGKGYTF	TGCGCCAGCAGCTTGGATGGGGGCAGGGGAAAAGGCTACACCTTC
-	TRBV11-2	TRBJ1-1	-	CASSLQGLAEAFF	TGTGCCAGCAGCTTACAGGGACTCGCTGAAGCTTTCTTT
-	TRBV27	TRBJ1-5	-	CASRPTWEYSNQPQHF	TGTGCCAGCAGGCCCACTTGGGAGTATAGCAATCAGCCCCAGCATTTT
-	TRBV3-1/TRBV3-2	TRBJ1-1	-	CASSRNKNTEAFF	TGTGCCAGCAGCCGCAACAAGAACACTGAAGCTTTCTTT
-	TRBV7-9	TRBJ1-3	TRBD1	CASSSGVSGDRALGNTIYF	TGTGCCAGCAGCTCCGGGGTTTCTGGGGACAGGGCTTTAGGAAACACCATATATTTT
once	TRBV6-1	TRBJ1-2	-	CASSESSFRYYGYTF	TGTGCCAGCAGTGAATCTTCGTTCAGATACTATGGCTACACCTTC
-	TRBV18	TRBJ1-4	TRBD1	CASSLTGTGGEKLFF	TGTGCCAGCTCACTCACCGGGACAGGGGGGGAAAAACTGTTTTTT
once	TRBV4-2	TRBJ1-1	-	CASSQPGGDTEAFF	TGTGCCAGCAGCCAACCGGGGGGTGACACTGAAGCTTTCTTT
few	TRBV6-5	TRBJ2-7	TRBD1	CASRPQGFGEQYF	TGTGCCAGCAGACCACAGGGGTTCGGCGAGCAGTACTTC